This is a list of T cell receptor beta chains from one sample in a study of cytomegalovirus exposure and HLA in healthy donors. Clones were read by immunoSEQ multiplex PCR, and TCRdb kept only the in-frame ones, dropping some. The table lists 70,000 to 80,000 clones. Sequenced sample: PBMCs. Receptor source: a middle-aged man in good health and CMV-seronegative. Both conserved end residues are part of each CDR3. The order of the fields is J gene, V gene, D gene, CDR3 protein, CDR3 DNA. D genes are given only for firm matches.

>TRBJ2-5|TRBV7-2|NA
CASSLFAGLQETQYF
TGTGCCAGCAGCTTATTTGCGGGTCTACAAGAGACCCAGTACTTC
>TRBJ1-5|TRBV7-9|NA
CASSLGAGTQPQHF
TGTGCCAGCAGCTTGGGGGCAGGGACTCAGCCCCAGCATTTT
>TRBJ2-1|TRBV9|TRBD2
CASSASGLAVSEQFF
TGTGCCAGCAGCGCCTCGGGACTAGCCGTCAGTGAGCAGTTCTTC
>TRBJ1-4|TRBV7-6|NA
CASSSPRDSDGKLFF
TGTGCCAGCAGCTCCCCCAGAGACAGTGATGGAAAACTGTTTTTT
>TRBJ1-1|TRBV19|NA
CASSIGAGWGNTEAFF
TGTGCCAGTAGTATTGGGGCAGGATGGGGGAACACTGAAGCTTTCTTT
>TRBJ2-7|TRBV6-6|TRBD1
CASRDATSGGDEQYF
TGTGCCAGCAGGGATGCAACCTCAGGGGGCGACGAGCAGTACTTC
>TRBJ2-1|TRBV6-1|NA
CASRTTTGYNEQFF
TGTGCCAGCAGGACGACTACCGGATACAATGAGCAGTTCTTC
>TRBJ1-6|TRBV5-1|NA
CASSPSINSPLHF
TGCGCCAGCAGTCCATCAATTAATTCACCCCTCCACTTT
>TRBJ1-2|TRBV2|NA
CASKETEDGYTF
TGTGCCAGCAAGGAGACGGAAGATGGCTACACCTTC
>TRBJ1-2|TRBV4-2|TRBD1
CASSFQDRGREGYTF
TGTGCCAGCAGCTTTCAGGACAGGGGGCGGGAAGGCTACACCTTC
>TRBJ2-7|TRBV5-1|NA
CASSLTSSYEQYF
TGCGCCAGCAGCTTGACGAGCTCCTACGAGCAGTACTTC
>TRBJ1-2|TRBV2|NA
CASRAGTTNYGYTF
TGTGCCAGCAGGGCCGGGACAACTAACTATGGCTACACCTTC
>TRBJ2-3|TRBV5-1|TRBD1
CASSLEGLQGITDTQYF
TGCGCCAGCAGCTTGGAGGGATTACAGGGGATCACAGATACGCAGTATTTT
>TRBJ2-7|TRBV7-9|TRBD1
CASSLWDSSYEQYF
TGTGCCAGCAGCTTATGGGACAGCTCCTACGAGCAGTACTTC
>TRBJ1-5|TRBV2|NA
CASSGNRGNQPQHF
TGTGCCAGCAGTGGAAACAGGGGCAATCAGCCCCAGCATTTT